One and the same sample provided the 17 T cell receptor beta chains below, sequenced in a study of CD8 T cells in Susac syndrome. RNA was extracted with the RNeasy kit, and a quantity of roughly 0.5 to 1 ug was reverse transcribed using random hexamers. A single record per CDR3 protein comes from TCRdb applying MiXCR to the immunoSEQ multiplex PCR reads. Here the sample spans 200,000 to 250,000 distinct CDR3 sequences, about 93% being singletons. Sequences were obtained from CD4+ T cells from PBMCs. These receptors were taken from a human donor with multiple sclerosis.

V is TRBV18 and J is TRBJ1-1; no clear D gene. Per germline, CDR1 KGHSH and CDR2 LQKENI. The CDR3 length is 15 residues. Trimming shortened V by 1 base and J by 5 bases, and 14 bases separated the two germline ends. CDR3 sequence reads: CASSPLMTPITEAFF. CDR3 sequence (DNA): TGTGCCAGCTCACCACTGATGACCCCGATTACTGAAGCTTTCTTT.

This rearrangement joins TRBV7-2 to TRBJ2-3, with 14 positions matching TRBD2. There are 17 residues in the CDR3. V dropped 3 bases and J dropped 0; count of bases not matched to a gene: 2. The germline CDR1 and CDR2 sequences are SGHTA and FQGNSA. The chain's CDR3 is CASSFRTSGRSTDTQYF. The CDR3 coding sequence is TGTGCCAGCAGCTTCCGGACTAGCGGGAGGAGCACAGATACGCAGTATTTT.

This chain links TRBV4-2 with TRBJ1-5; D is unresolved. This CDR3 has 16 residues. Deletions cut 1 base from V and 4 bases from J, with 14 bases between. The V gene's germline CDR1 is LGHNA and CDR2 YNFKEQ. In nucleotides, the CDR3 is TGTGCCAGCAGCCAAGGACACAACAAGGCAAATCAGCCCCAGCATTTT. It codes for CASSQGHNKANQPQHF.

Written as DNA, the CDR3 is TGCAGCGGCCGAGTAGGGCTAGGGGGCTACACCTTC. Protein: CSGRVGLGGYTF. This chain connects TRBV29-1 to TRBJ1-2; D unresolved. Trimming removed 7 bases at V and 8 bases at J, with 17 bases between. The CDR3 runs 12 residues. The V gene's germline CDR1 is SQVTM and CDR2 ANQGSEA.

V usage is TRBV2 and J usage is TRBJ2-2; D possibly corresponds to TRBD2 (6 bases). The CDR3 covers 15 residues. The germline V and J ends were trimmed by 2 bases and 4 bases, with 11 bases remaining between them. From germline, CDR1 is SNHLY and CDR2 FYNNEI. CDR3 in amino acids: CASSEIGGTTGELFF. CDR3 DNA sequence: TGTGCCAGCAGTGAAATCGGCGGGACCACCGGGGAGCTGTTTTTT. The whole variable domain, filled in from reference TRBV2 and TRBJ2-2, reads EPEVTQTPSHQVTQMGQEVILRCVPISNHLYFYWYRQILGQKVEFLVSFYNNEISEKSEIFDDQFSVERPDGSNFTLKIRSTKLEDSAMYFCASSEIGGTTGELFFGEGSRLTVL.

The rearrangement links TRBV15 to TRBJ2-2, with a weak D call TRBD1 (7 bases). Trimming stripped 5 bases from V and 0 bases from J, with 10 bases between. Germline values: CDR1 LNHNV, CDR2 YYDKDF (reference sequence). The CDR3 extends over 15 amino acids. The CDR3 reads CATSGGTANTGELFF. The DNA for the CDR3 is TGTGCCACCAGCGGGGGGACAGCGAACACCGGGGAGCTGTTTTTT.

The J gene is TRBJ2-5, the V gene TRBV28; 13 nucleotides line up with TRBD2. Losses at the gene ends were 3 bases for V and 5 bases for J; bases not matched to a gene: 6. Germline loops: CDR1 MDHEN, CDR2 SYDVKM. This CDR3 spans 16 amino acids. CDR3 loop: CASSFSPGLAGETQYF. CDR3 nucleotides: TGTGCCAGCAGTTTCTCGCCGGGACTAGCGGGGGAGACCCAGTACTTC.

This clonotype occurred once. The rearrangement joins TRBV20-1 to TRBJ1-5, with a weak D call TRBD1 (6 bases). Germline V CDR1 and CDR2: DFQATT, SNEGSKA (reference sequence). V shed 6 bases and J shed 0 bases, with 15 bases lying between them. The length of the CDR3 is 15 residues. CDR3 nucleotide sequence: TGCAGTGCCCTCACACAGGGTCTTAGCAATCAGCCCCAGCATTTT. Protein sequence: CSALTQGLSNQPQHF.

This rearrangement joins TRBV2 to TRBJ2-1; no clear D gene. CDR3 length: 15 residues. From germline, CDR1 is SNHLY and CDR2 FYNNEI. Trimming cost V 4 bases and J 2 bases, with 12 bases left between them. The CDR3 here is CASSGNSVAYNEQFF. The CDR3 DNA sequence: TGTGCCAGCAGTGGGAACTCCGTCGCCTACAATGAGCAGTTCTTC.

The sample holds a few counts of this clonotype. The chain is built from TRBV7-9 and TRBJ2-3; D may be TRBD1 or TRBD2 (5 bases each). Trimming pared 0 bases from V and 3 bases from J, leaving 7 bases between. Germline V gives CDR1 SEHNR, CDR2 FQNEAQ (reference sequence). The CDR3 sequence is 14 residues long. The CDR3 nucleotides read TGTGCCAGCAGCTTAGCCGGGGCGACAGATACGCAGTATTTT. Translating it yields CASSLAGATDTQYF.

This chain links TRBV28 with TRBJ1-4; D possibly corresponds to TRBD1 (6 bases). The CDR3 contains 14 residues. CDR1 is MDHEN and CDR2 is SYDVKM in the germline V gene. The V end was cut by 8 bases, the J end by 5 bases, with 15 bases between. For the CDR3, the DNA is TGTGCCAGCGGCTTACAGGGTCAGAATGAAAAACTGTTTTTT. This encodes CASGLQGQNEKLFF.

This chain joins TRBV27 and TRBJ2-5, with 9 bases lining up with TRBD2. The CDR3 runs to 17 residues. V trimming: 6 bases; J trimming: 0 bases; junction bases outside the gene matches: 11. From germline, CDR1 is MNHEY and CDR2 SMNVEV (reference sequence). The chain's CDR3 is CASSSLPSGAYQETQYF. The DNA for the CDR3 is TGTGCCAGCAGCTCTCTCCCTAGCGGGGCGTACCAAGAGACCCAGTACTTC.

The chain has TRBV2 and TRBJ1-2, with unresolved D. The ends were cut back, 7 bases at V and 7 bases at J, with 10 bases in the middle. Per the germline V gene, CDR1 is SNHLY and CDR2 is FYNNEI. The CDR3 spans 11 residues. Here the CDR3 DNA reads TGTGCCAGCACCACGGGGTTTGGCTACACCTTC. Its protein product is CASTTGFGYTF.

The chain uses TRBV7-2 and TRBJ2-5, with 7 positions matching TRBD2. Germline CDR1 SGHTA, CDR2 FQGNSA. V gave up 4 bases and J gave up 5 bases; unmatched junction bases: 10. The length of the CDR3 is 15 residues. CDR3 in DNA: TGTGCCAGCAGCTCCGGGGGGACGCCAGGGGAGACCCAGTACTTC. Its protein is CASSSGGTPGETQYF.

V usage is TRBV5-1 and J usage is TRBJ2-3; a possible D gene is TRBD1 (5 bases). From germline, CDR1 is SGHRS and CDR2 YFSETQ. With 4 bases removed from V and 0 bases from J, the gap between germline ends came to 21 bases. The CDR3 runs 18 residues. The CDR3 DNA follows: TGCGCCAGCAGCCCCCCAGGGTCCCTACTCCAAAGCACAGATACGCAGTATTTT. Amino acid sequence: CASSPPGSLLQSTDTQYF.

The gene calls are TRBV5-1 and TRBJ2-2, with D possibly TRBD1 on 6 matching bases. V was trimmed by 7 bases and J by 8 bases, leaving 15 bases between them. The CDR3 loop spans 13 amino acids. Germline CDR1 is SGHRS and CDR2 is YFSETQ. The CDR3: CASWGPPLGELFF. The CDR3 nucleotides read TGCGCCAGCTGGGGGCCGCCGTTAGGGGAGCTGTTTTTT.

The chain has TRBV12-3 or TRBV12-4 and TRBJ1-5; 9 bases align to TRBD1. With 7 bases clipped from V and 2 bases from J, the junction kept 21 bases outside the gene matches. This CDR3 has 20 amino acids. The CDR3 loop reads CASTYRGLGQGREGNQPQHF. The DNA of the CDR3 is TGTGCCAGCACGTACCGAGGTTTGGGACAGGGTCGTGAGGGCAATCAGCCCCAGCATTTT.